These 28 T cell receptor beta chains were sequenced from one sample in a study of CD8 T cells in ankylosing spondylitis. TCRdb passed the 5' RACE reads through MiXCR, listing each CDR3 protein once. The table lists roughly 150,000 distinct CDR3 sequences, around a tenth of them singletons. Sequencing used blood, either unsorted or a sorted T cell fraction (not recorded which). The receptors were sampled from a female donor with ankylosing spondylitis or in good health (not recorded which).

This clonotype was observed at least ten times. The rearrangement joins TRBV5-6 to TRBJ2-7; no clear D gene. The V and J ends lost 3 bases and 6 bases respectively, with 16 bases between them. Germline-derived CDR1 and CDR2 are SGHDT and YYEEEE. The CDR3 loop spans 14 amino acids. The CDR3 sequence is CASSYGRKVSEQYF. The CDR3 coding sequence is TGTGCCAGCAGCTATGGGCGGAAAGTTAGCGAGCAGTACTTC.

The chain combines TRBV20-1 with TRBJ2-7, with D maybe TRBD2 (5 bases). From germline, CDR1 is DFQATT and CDR2 SNEGSKA (reference sequence). V dropped 4 bases and J dropped 4 bases, with 17 bases sitting between them. There are 14 residues in the CDR3. The CDR3 protein is CSATSGALSYEQYF. CDR3 coding DNA: TGCAGTGCTACCAGCGGTGCGCTCTCGTACGAGCAGTACTTC.

This clonotype was seen a handful of times. The chain recombines TRBV7-2 with TRBJ2-1; D gene uncertain. Trimming took off 5 bases at V and 4 bases at J, with 15 bases between the two ends. Looked up from germline, CDR1 is SGHTA and CDR2 is FQGNSA. The CDR3 covers 15 residues. The CDR3 coding sequence is TGTGCCAGCAGCCCGGACCCTCTGGGATACAATGAGCAGTTCTTC. It yields the protein CASSPDPLGYNEQFF.

The chain carries TRBV11-2 and TRBJ2-1; D not certain. The CDR3 has 12 residues. V lost 3 bases and J 9 bases, leaving 9 bases between the germline ends. Germline V gene lookup returns CDR1 SGHAT and CDR2 FQNNGV. This CDR3 reads CASSLSVTEQFF. CDR3 nucleotides: TGTGCCAGCAGCTTGAGTGTTACTGAGCAGTTCTTC. The whole variable domain, remainder taken from reference TRBV11-2 and TRBJ2-1, is EAGVAQSPRYKIIEKRQSVAFWCNPISGHATLYWYQQILGQGPKLLIQFQNNGVVDDSQLPKDRFSAERLKGVDSTLKIQPAKLEDSAVYLCASSLSVTEQFFGPGTRLTVL.

The V gene is TRBV15, the J gene TRBJ1-2, with unresolved D. V lost 0 bases and J 3 bases, leaving 5 bases between the germline ends. The CDR3 extends over 13 amino acids. Germline CDR1 LNHNV, CDR2 YYDKDF (reference sequence). CDR3 sequence: CATSRDSYYGYTF. The CDR3, as DNA: TGTGCCACCAGCAGAGATTCATACTATGGCTACACCTTC.

The rearrangement links TRBV10-2 to TRBJ1-1; D is possibly TRBD1 (5 bases). The V end was cut by 8 bases, the J end by 8 bases, with 12 bases between. Per the germline V gene, CDR1 is WSHSY and CDR2 is SAAADI. This CDR3 region has 11 residues. The chain's CDR3 is CASLTDAEAFF. The CDR3 DNA reads TGCGCCAGCTTGACAGACGCAGAAGCTTTCTTT.

The V gene is TRBV6-1, the J gene TRBJ1-1; tentative D call: TRBD1 (5 bases). The CDR3 has 16 residues. The V and J ends lost 1 base and 1 base respectively, with 13 bases between them. Germline loops: CDR1 MNHNS, CDR2 SASEGT. The CDR3 region has the DNA TGTGCCAGCAGTGAAGGGCACAGGTATGGGAACACTGAAGCTTTCTTT. Amino acid sequence: CASSEGHRYGNTEAFF.

The rearrangement joins TRBV4-3 to TRBJ2-7; D might be TRBD2 (5 bases). The length of the CDR3 is 17 residues. The germline CDR1 and CDR2 sequences are LGHNA and YSLEER. V dropped 0 bases and J dropped 1 base, with 16 bases sitting between them. The CDR3 loop is CASSQDLSGSGSYEQYF. CDR3 sequence (DNA): TGCGCCAGCAGCCAAGATCTTTCTGGGAGTGGATCCTACGAGCAGTACTTC.

This clonotype was found many times. V and J are TRBV24-1 and TRBJ2-1; the D gene is possibly TRBD2 (5 bases). The CDR3 is 14 amino acids. The V and J ends lost 6 bases and 7 bases respectively, with 15 bases between them. Germline V gene sequence: CDR1 KGHDR, CDR2 SFDVKD. The CDR3: CATSSESEGNEQFF. CDR3 bases: TGTGCCACCAGTTCTGAGTCAGAGGGTAATGAGCAGTTCTTC.

V gene TRBV6-5 combines with J gene TRBJ2-7; the match to TRBD2 covers 9 bases. CDR3 length: 19 residues. V was clipped by 0 bases and J by 7 bases; unmatched bases: 19. Germline CDR1 is MNHEY and CDR2 is SVGAGI. The CDR3 region has the DNA TGTGCCAGCAGTTACTCGTGGGCTAGCGGGACCTCAGAGCCGTATGAGCAGTACTTC. As protein: CASSYSWASGTSEPYEQYF.

Only a few counts were recorded for this clonotype. The junction shows a germline mismatch at one end, possibly a read error. The gene calls are TRBV2 and TRBJ2-7, with D unresolved. This CDR3 is built from 13 residues. Germline V gives CDR1 SNHLY, CDR2 FYNNEI. CDR3 coding DNA: TGTGCCAGCAGTGAAGGCCTCTCCCACGAGCAGTACTTC. Amino acid sequence: CASSEGLSHEQYF.

The chain carries TRBV12-3 or TRBV12-4 and TRBJ2-7; D remains unclear. This CDR3 has 13 residues. V lost 5 bases and J lost 2, with 10 bases in between. CDR3 region: CASSPDETYEQYF. The CDR3 DNA reads as TGTGCCAGCAGTCCAGACGAGACCTACGAGCAGTACTTC.

This clonotype was seen repeatedly, ten times or more. This chain connects TRBV4-3 to TRBJ2-7, with no clear D. Germline CDR1 LGHNA, CDR2 YSLEER. The CDR3 totals 14 residues. V lost 0 bases, J lost 2 bases, and 8 bases lay in between. CDR3 nucleotides: TGCGCCAGCAGCCAAGATCCTCGGGCCTACGAGCAGTACTTC. Translating it yields CASSQDPRAYEQYF.

This clonotype appeared many times. The genes are TRBV29-1 and TRBJ2-5; 7 bases fit TRBD1. Per germline, CDR1 SQVTM and CDR2 ANQGSEA. V trimming: 0 bases; J trimming: 2 bases; junction bases outside the gene matches: 6. The CDR3 is made up of 15 amino acids. DNA for the CDR3: TGCAGCGTTGAAGAATCCGACAGGGTTCAAGAGACCCAGTACTTC. It specifies CSVEESDRVQETQYF.

V is TRBV27 and J is TRBJ1-1, with a tentative D call TRBD1 (6 bases). The CDR3 is made up of 14 amino acids. Per germline, CDR1 MNHEY and CDR2 SMNVEV (reference sequence). V dropped 2 bases and J dropped 3 bases, with 10 bases sitting between them. CDR3 amino acids: CASSLGGPDTEAFF. The DNA of the CDR3 is TGTGCCAGCAGTTTAGGGGGCCCGGACACTGAAGCTTTCTTT.

This sequence joins TRBV12-3 or TRBV12-4 and TRBJ2-2; possible D gene TRBD2, 6 bases. The CDR3 is 13 amino acids. Between the trimmed V and J ends, which lost 6 bases and 4 bases, there was a span of 9 bases. This chain's CDR3 is CASREGRTGELFF. For the CDR3, the DNA is TGTGCCAGCAGGGAGGGCCGCACCGGGGAGCTGTTTTTT.

The V and J genes are TRBV29-1 and TRBJ2-7, with a tentative D call TRBD1 (7 bases). Germline lookup yields CDR1 SQVTM and CDR2 ANQGSEA. Trimming stripped 6 bases from V and 6 bases from J, with 21 bases between. The CDR3 has 14 amino acids. CDR3 loop: CSVAGGTVAGEQYF. Written as DNA, the CDR3 is TGCAGCGTCGCCGGCGGGACAGTGGCCGGCGAGCAGTACTTC.

This clonotype turned up a few times. V gene TRBV5-6 combines with J gene TRBJ2-1; the D gene is possibly TRBD2 (5 bases). Trimming shortened V by 4 bases and J by 6 bases, and 17 bases separated the two germline ends. The germline CDR1 and CDR2 sequences are SGHDT and YYEEEE. The CDR3 is 15 amino acids. CDR3: CASSLLSGVPNEQFF. The CDR3, as DNA: TGTGCCAGCAGCCTCCTCAGCGGAGTCCCCAATGAGCAGTTCTTC. The complete variable domain, with remaining parts taken from reference TRBV5-6 and TRBJ2-1, reads DAGVTQSPTHLIKTRGQQVTLRCSPKSGHDTVSWYQQALGQGPQFIFQYYEEEERQRGNFPDRFSGHQFPNYSSELNVNALLLGDSALYLCASSLLSGVPNEQFFGPGTRLTVL.

The chain has TRBV19 and TRBJ1-2; D unclear. Germline values: CDR1 LNHDA, CDR2 SQIVND (reference sequence). CDR3 length: 12 amino acids. Trimming took off 8 bases at V and 2 bases at J, with 9 bases between the two ends. The CDR3 DNA sequence: TGTGCCAGTGAGAGTGCGAACTATGGCTACACCTTC. It encodes CASESANYGYTF.

This clonotype occurred a few times. This chain joins TRBV2 and TRBJ2-1, with 10 bases aligning to TRBD2. This CDR3 comprises 15 residues. The V gene's germline CDR1 is SNHLY and CDR2 FYNNEI. V dropped 2 bases and J dropped 8; count of bases not matched to a gene: 6. CDR3 sequence: CASSESGRAGYEQFF. In DNA, the CDR3 is TGTGCCAGCAGTGAAAGCGGGAGGGCCGGATATGAGCAGTTCTTC.

The chain joins TRBV9 to TRBJ1-1, with 9 bases lining up with TRBD1. The CDR3 spans 17 residues. Germline-derived CDR1 and CDR2 are SGDLS and YYNGEE. J was trimmed by 0 bases and V by 0 bases; bases with no gene match: 6. In DNA form, the CDR3 reads TGTGCCAGCAGCGTAGAGGGGACAGGGCCGATGAACACTGAAGCTTTCTTT. This translates into CASSVEGTGPMNTEAFF. The full variable domain, its missing parts supplied by reference TRBV9 and TRBJ1-1, is DSGVTQTPKHLITATGQRVTLRCSPRSGDLSVYWYQQSLDQGLQFLIQYYNGEERAKGNILERFSAQQFPDLHSELNLSSLELGDSALYFCASSVEGTGPMNTEAFFGQGTRLTVV.

The J gene is TRBJ2-5, the V gene TRBV5-1; D might be TRBD1 (5 bases). Looked up from germline, CDR1 is SGHRS and CDR2 is YFSETQ. The germline V and J ends were trimmed by 0 bases and 0 bases, with 9 bases remaining between them. The CDR3 covers 15 residues. The CDR3 loop reads CASSLEGVNQETQYF. The CDR3 DNA sequence: TGCGCCAGCAGCTTGGAAGGGGTTAACCAAGAGACCCAGTACTTC. Based on the CDR3 plus reference TRBV5-1 and TRBJ2-5, the full variable domain is KAGVTQTPRYLIKTRGQQVTLSCSPISGHRSVSWYQQTPGQGLQFLFEYFSETQRNKGNFPGRFSGRQFSNSRSEMNVSTLELGDSALYLCASSLEGVNQETQYFGPGTRLLVL.

The chain uses TRBV4-3 and TRBJ2-7, with 9 bases lining up with TRBD2. J gave up 0 bases and V 0 bases, and 6 bases lay outside the gene matches. Germline CDR1 reads LGHNA; CDR2 reads YSLEER. The CDR3 contains 17 residues. The CDR3 DNA is TGCGCCAGCAGCCAAGATAGGTTTAGCGGGAGCTCCTACGAGCAGTACTTC. Residues: CASSQDRFSGSSYEQYF.

V is TRBV7-9 and J is TRBJ2-1; D uncertain. The CDR3 is 11 amino acids. V dropped 3 bases and J dropped 9 bases, with 6 bases sitting between them. Germline V lookup: CDR1 SEHNR, CDR2 FQNEAQ (reference sequence). CDR3 residues: CASSFGVEQFF. The DNA for the CDR3 is TGTGCCAGCAGCTTTGGGGTTGAGCAGTTCTTC.

This clonotype was seen repeatedly, ten times or more. The rearrangement joins TRBV2 to TRBJ2-3; TRBD1 matches at 9 bases. CDR3 size: 13 residues. Germline V gene data show CDR1 as SNHLY and CDR2 as FYNNEI. The V and J ends lost 9 bases and 5 bases, in that order; junction bases with no gene match: 6. The CDR3 bases are TGTGCCAGTACGGGACAGGGTAAAGATACGCAGTATTTT. Translating it yields CASTGQGKDTQYF.

This clonotype has a handful of counts. The chain uses TRBV6-2 or TRBV6-3 and TRBJ1-6, with a tentative D call TRBD1 (6 bases). The CDR3 has 14 residues. The V end lost 6 bases, the J end lost 13 bases, and 19 bases lay between the germline ends. Per germline, CDR1 MNHEY and CDR2 SVGEGT. This CDR3 is CASRYRDTNWPLHF. CDR3 nucleotide sequence: TGTGCCAGCAGATACCGGGACACGAATTGGCCCCTCCACTTT.

This clonotype turned up a few times. This chain joins TRBV4-3 and TRBJ2-7; TRBD2 agrees at 12 bases. J was trimmed by 4 bases and V by 3 bases; bases with no gene match: 4. Germline CDR1 is LGHNA and CDR2 is YSLEER. The CDR3 runs to 15 residues. CDR3 sequence: CASSQLGLAGYEQYF. In DNA, the CDR3 is TGCGCCAGCAGCCAGCTGGGACTAGCGGGTTACGAGCAGTACTTC.

This clonotype has a handful of counts. The chain links TRBV7-9 to TRBJ2-1; 7 bases are a match to TRBD1. This CDR3 is 13 amino acids long. Germline CDR1 reads SEHNR; CDR2 reads FQNEAQ (reference sequence). J was trimmed by 6 bases and V by 8 bases; bases with no gene match: 7. The chain's CDR3 is CASPGQGVNEQFF. The CDR3 coding sequence is TGTGCCAGCCCGGGCCAGGGGGTCAATGAGCAGTTCTTC. Complete variable domain (other parts from reference TRBV7-9 and TRBJ2-1): DTGVSQNPRHKITKRGQNVTFRCDPISEHNRLYWYRQTLGQGPEFLTYFQNEAQLEKSRLLSDRFSAERPKGSFSTLEIQRTEQGDSAMYLCASPGQGVNEQFFGPGTRLTVL.